This TCR beta chain was profiled in a study of T cells after yellow fever vaccination. General study points: Primary-vaccination clones mostly resurfaced post-booster (about 95% CD4, about 87% CD8). A secondary response was less intense yet reached its peak sooner, at day 5 versus 15.

As TCR cDNA was made by 5'RACE template switching, a universal primer site and UMIs were added. TCRdb re-analysed the 5' RACE reads in MiXCR, keeping a single row per CDR3 protein. The sample comprises 450,000 to 650,000 distinct CDR3 sequences, about 13% of which are singletons, and over 11% rests with the top ten. Germline V gene data show CDR1 as KGHSH and CDR2 as LQKENI. Losses at the gene ends were 5 bases for V and 0 bases for J; bases not matched to a gene: 4. The CDR3 is 15 residues long. This clonotype came up a few times. Its antigen is still unknown. This receptor was identified in a young man who received the YFV17D yellow fever vaccine. This sample comprised PBMCs, obtained on the day of the yellow fever booster vaccination. This chain links TRBV18 with TRBJ1-5; TRBD1 aligns across 7 bases. The DNA for the CDR3 is TGTGCCAGCTCAGCCGGGACAGATAGCAATCAGCCCCAGCATTTT. Translation: CASSAGTDSNQPQHF.